What follows are 26 T cell receptor beta chains derived from one specimen sequenced in a study of blood T cell repertoires in COVID-19. Repertoires were generated with immunoSEQ multiplex PCR, while TCRdb's copy carries only in-frame clones and drops some. The table includes some 70,000 clones, approximately 84% detected once. Sample: peripheral blood. The receptor set was obtained from a man aged 50-59 years with COVID-19, enrolled during active disease.

The chain couples TRBV9 to TRBJ2-1, with TRBD2 matching 9 bases. Germline loops: CDR1 SGDLS, CDR2 YYNGEE. V lost 4 bases, J lost 7 bases, and 6 bases stayed unmatched. The CDR3 has 14 residues. CDR3 loop: CASSSGLAVNEQFF. CDR3 DNA: TGTGCCAGCAGCTCGGGACTAGCAGTGAATGAGCAGTTCTTC.

The chain recombines TRBV6-2 or TRBV6-3 with TRBJ2-3; 11 bases are shared with TRBD1. Looked up from germline, CDR1 is MNHEY and CDR2 is SVGEGT. The trim removed 6 bases at V and 3 bases at J, leaving 8 bases unmatched. The CDR3 is 16 amino acids. CDR3 coding DNA: TGTGCCAGCAGCGCCCTCGGACAGGGGGCAACAGATACGCAGTATTTT. It codes for CASSALGQGATDTQYF.

The CDR3 DNA is TGCGCCAGCAGTCAATTGCTTAGGCAACAGGGGGACCATGGCTACACCTTC. Translating gives CASSQLLRQQGDHGYTF. The chain couples TRBV23-1 to TRBJ1-2, with TRBD1 matching over 8 bases. TRBV23-1 is marked as an open reading frame, function uncertain. Germline trimming cut 1 base from V and 6 bases from J; bases unmatched to any gene: 13. The CDR3 sequence is 17 residues long.

The chain employs TRBV10-3 and TRBJ1-2; 7 positions match TRBD1. The CDR3 covers 13 residues. Trimming cost V 7 bases and J 6 bases; bases outside gene matches: 8. Germline V gene lookup returns CDR1 ENHRY and CDR2 SYGVKD. The CDR3 sequence is CAITKAQGDGYTF. As DNA, the CDR3 is TGTGCCATCACGAAGGCGCAGGGGGATGGCTACACCTTC.

The chain uses TRBV4-2 and TRBJ2-7; D unresolved. The CDR3 contains 13 residues. The V and J ends lost 0 bases and 1 base respectively, with 4 bases between them. The germline gives CDR1 LGHNA, CDR2 YNFKEQ. The CDR3 sequence is CASSQERSYEQYF. The CDR3 nucleotides are TGTGCCAGCAGCCAAGAGAGGTCCTACGAGCAGTACTTC.

The rearrangement joins TRBV6-2 or TRBV6-3 to TRBJ1-4; TRBD1 agrees at 10 bases. In germline, CDR1 is MNHEY, CDR2 SVGEGT. The CDR3 runs 17 residues. V was pared by 1 base and J by 0 bases, with 2 bases of the junction left unmatched. The chain's CDR3 is CASSYYGQGATNEKLFF. DNA for the CDR3: TGTGCCAGCAGTTACTACGGACAGGGGGCAACTAATGAAAAACTGTTTTTT.

V gene TRBV18 combines with J gene TRBJ1-4, with 8 bases aligning to TRBD1. This CDR3 has 16 residues. The ends lost 3 bases at V and 10 bases at J; junction bases unmatched: 13. Germline CDR1 reads KGHSH; CDR2 reads LQKENI. CDR3 region: CASSPRQGIESGKLFF. CDR3 nucleotide sequence: TGTGCCAGCTCACCTCGACAGGGGATAGAATCCGGAAAACTGTTTTTT. Full variable domain (outside the CDR3, taken from reference TRBV18 and TRBJ1-4): NAGVMQNPRHLVRRRGQEARLRCSPMKGHSHVYWYRQLPEEGLKFMVYLQKENIIDESGMPKERFSAEFPKEGPSILRIQQVVRGDSAAYFCASSPRQGIESGKLFFGSGTQLSVL.

This chain joins TRBV12-3 or TRBV12-4 and TRBJ1-2; 7 nucleotides align to TRBD1. J gave up 3 bases and V 7 bases, and 5 bases lay outside the gene matches. This CDR3 spans 13 amino acids. CDR3 in amino acids: CASTFTGDYGYTF. The CDR3 coding sequence is TGTGCCAGCACCTTTACAGGGGACTATGGCTACACCTTC.

This chain joins TRBV19 and TRBJ1-1; D ambiguous. Germline V gene lookup returns CDR1 LNHDA and CDR2 SQIVND (reference sequence). V was trimmed by 3 bases and J by 4 bases, leaving 6 bases between them. The CDR3 sequence is 12 residues long. The CDR3 coding sequence is TGTGCCAGTAGTATTGGGAGCACTGAAGCTTTCTTT. Translation: CASSIGSTEAFF.

The V and J genes are TRBV6-5 and TRBJ1-4; 7 bases line up with TRBD1. The V segment lost 4 bases and the J segment 6 bases; nucleotides outside the gene matches: 2. Germline-derived CDR1 and CDR2 are MNHEY and SVGAGI. The CDR3 is made up of 13 amino acids. The CDR3 sequence is CASSFTGDEKLFF. CDR3 DNA sequence: TGTGCCAGCAGTTTTACAGGGGATGAAAAACTGTTTTTT.

In this sample, this clone turned up a few times. The chain has TRBV7-3 and TRBJ2-1; 8 bases are a match to TRBD1. Germline CDR1 is SGHTA and CDR2 is FQGTGA. V lost 5 bases to trimming and J lost 9 bases; unmatched junction nucleotides: 12. CDR3 size: 15 residues. Written as DNA, the CDR3 is TGTGCCAGCAGCGCCGACGGAGCTGGGACAGGTGAGCAGTTCTTC. As protein: CASSADGAGTGEQFF.

The rearrangement joins TRBV6-6 to TRBJ1-1; 8 bases align to TRBD1. Per the germline V gene, CDR1 is MNHNY and CDR2 is SVGAGI (reference sequence). The CDR3 sequence is 15 residues long. J was trimmed by 3 bases and V by 5 bases; bases with no gene match: 8. The CDR3 nucleotides are TGTGCCAGCAGTACACGACAGGGGACGGACACTGAAGCTTTCTTT. This translates into CASSTRQGTDTEAFF.

V and J are TRBV9 and TRBJ2-7; 15 bases match TRBD2. Germline CDR1 reads SGDLS; CDR2 reads YYNGEE. V lost 2 bases and J lost 5; bases outside the gene matches: 2. The CDR3 covers 15 residues. CDR3 DNA: TGTGCCAGCAGCGTCGGGACTAGCGGGGGGAACGAGCAGTACTTC. Residues: CASSVGTSGGNEQYF.

V gene TRBV19 combines with J gene TRBJ2-6; TRBD2 might be the D (5 bases). The length of the CDR3 is 15 residues. Germline lookup yields CDR1 LNHDA and CDR2 SQIVND (reference sequence). V gave up 2 bases and J gave up 0 bases, with 5 bases separating them. The CDR3 coding sequence is TGTGCCAGTAGTATAACTAGCTCTGGGGCCAACGTCCTGACTTTC. This sequence encodes CASSITSSGANVLTF.

This clone has a handful of counts. V and J are TRBV3-1 (or the pseudogene TRBV3-2) and TRBJ1-3; D might be TRBD1 (6 bases). From germline, CDR1 is LGHDT and CDR2 YNNKEL (reference sequence). Deletions cut 0 bases from V and 16 bases from J, with 13 bases between. CDR3 length: 12 residues. The CDR3 sequence: CASSQEGTSRYF. The CDR3 coding sequence is TGTGCCAGCAGCCAAGAGGGGACATCGAGGTATTTT.

The chain joins TRBV4-1 to TRBJ1-2; D call uncertain. The CDR3 totals 11 residues. Germline CDR1 MGHRA, CDR2 YSYEKL. V was trimmed by 1 base and J by 8 bases, leaving 5 bases between them. The CDR3 bases are TGCGCCAGCAGCCAAGCTATGGGCTACACCTTC. This sequence encodes CASSQAMGYTF.

The chain has TRBV9 and TRBJ2-1; D not certain. The germline V and J ends were trimmed by 4 bases and 5 bases, with 19 bases remaining between them. The CDR3 runs 16 residues. Germline assignment: CDR1 SGDLS and CDR2 YYNGEE. CDR3 amino acids: CASSPPAQVVHNEQFF. The CDR3 coding sequence is TGTGCCAGCAGCCCTCCCGCCCAGGTGGTCCACAATGAGCAGTTCTTC.

The chain couples TRBV5-1 to TRBJ2-7, with 9 bases aligning to TRBD1. The germline V gene has CDR1 SGHRS and CDR2 YFSETQ. This CDR3 is 14 amino acids long. J lost 5 bases, V lost 4 bases, and 7 bases had no gene match. CDR3 residues: CASSRDRVLDEQYF. CDR3 DNA sequence: TGCGCCAGCAGCAGGGACAGGGTCCTTGACGAGCAGTACTTC. The full variable domain, in which reference TRBV5-1 and TRBJ2-7 provide the parts outside the CDR3, is KAGVTQTPRYLIKTRGQQVTLSCSPISGHRSVSWYQQTPGQGLQFLFEYFSETQRNKGNFPGRFSGRQFSNSRSEMNVSTLELGDSALYLCASSRDRVLDEQYFGPGTRLTVT.

The chain employs TRBV7-2 and TRBJ2-7, with TRBD2 matching over 7 bases. The CDR3 sequence is 15 residues long. Per germline, CDR1 SGHTA and CDR2 FQGNSA. V lost 8 bases, J lost 6 bases, and 16 bases stayed unmatched. CDR3 nucleotides: TGTGCCAGCGTTTCTCTCCCGGGCGGGGGAAGCGAGCAGTACTTC. It codes for CASVSLPGGGSEQYF.

The chain joins TRBV7-2 to TRBJ2-5, with D perhaps matching TRBD2 (6 bases). Germline V gene sequence: CDR1 SGHTA, CDR2 FQGNSA. The CDR3 covers 13 residues. V lost 5 bases, J lost 2 bases, and 9 bases lay in between. The CDR3 reads CASSGGLQETQYF. DNA of the CDR3: TGTGCCAGCAGCGGGGGACTTCAAGAGACCCAGTACTTC.

The rearrangement joins TRBV2 to TRBJ1-5, with D tentatively TRBD1 (6 bases). CDR3 length equals 18 residues. Germline CDR1 and CDR2: SNHLY and FYNNEI. With 1 base removed from V and 0 bases from J, the gap between germline ends came to 16 bases. The CDR3 loop reads CASSEDHDRTYSNQPQHF. Written as DNA, the CDR3 is TGTGCCAGCAGTGAAGACCACGACAGGACCTATAGCAATCAGCCCCAGCATTTT. The complete variable domain, with remaining parts taken from reference TRBV2 and TRBJ1-5, reads EPEVTQTPSHQVTQMGQEVILRCVPISNHLYFYWYRQILGQKVEFLVSFYNNEISEKSEIFDDQFSVERPDGSNFTLKIRSTKLEDSAMYFCASSEDHDRTYSNQPQHFGDGTRLSIL.

V gene TRBV19 combines with J gene TRBJ1-5, with D perhaps matching TRBD1 (6 bases). The CDR3 has 17 residues. CDR1 is LNHDA, CDR2 SQIVND, per germline (reference sequence). The V gene lost 3 bases and the J gene lost 3 bases, with 18 bases spanning the gap. Here the CDR3 reads CASSIGPPDRTNQPQHF. The CDR3 DNA is TGTGCCAGTAGTATCGGTCCCCCGGACAGAACCAATCAGCCCCAGCATTTT.

The genes are TRBV6-2 or TRBV6-3 and TRBJ2-3, with D possibly TRBD1 on 6 matching bases. The germline V gene has CDR1 MNHEY and CDR2 SVGEGT. Trimming left V 2 bases short and J 1 base short, with 10 bases between. This CDR3 has 15 residues. CDR3 sequence: CASSYNEGGTDTQYF. CDR3 nucleotides: TGTGCCAGCAGTTACAACGAGGGGGGCACAGATACGCAGTATTTT.

The V gene is TRBV27, the J gene TRBJ1-3; D call uncertain. This CDR3 region has 19 residues. The germline V gene encodes CDR1 MNHEY and CDR2 SMNVEV (reference sequence). V lost 6 bases and J 0 bases, leaving 24 bases between the germline ends. CDR3 sequence reads: CASSQEGRGLASSGNTIYF. CDR3 in DNA: TGTGCCAGCAGCCAGGAGGGTCGCGGCCTGGCGAGCTCTGGAAACACCATATATTTT.

This chain connects TRBV30 to TRBJ2-7; no clear D. The CDR3 is 11 residues long. Germline V lookup: CDR1 GTSNPN, CDR2 SVGIG (reference sequence). V was shortened by 4 bases and J by 0 bases, with 4 bases between the two germline ends. The CDR3 DNA follows: TGTGCCTGGACCCTCTCCTACGAGCAGTACTTC. This encodes CAWTLSYEQYF.

This clone was found a few times. This chain uses TRBV9 with TRBJ2-6; possible D gene TRBD1, 6 bases. Germline CDR1 reads SGDLS; CDR2 reads YYNGEE. The CDR3 is made up of 15 amino acids. The ends were cut back, 4 bases at V and 2 bases at J, with 10 bases in the middle. The CDR3 here is CASSTHRAGANVLTF. Here the CDR3 DNA reads TGTGCCAGCAGCACCCACAGGGCTGGGGCCAACGTCCTGACTTTC. Together with reference TRBV9 and TRBJ2-6, the CDR3 gives the full variable domain: DSGVTQTPKHLITATGQRVTLRCSPRSGDLSVYWYQQSLDQGLQFLIQYYNGEERAKGNILERFSAQQFPDLHSELNLSSLELGDSALYFCASSTHRAGANVLTFGAGSRLTVL.